A selection of T cell receptor beta chains follows, all from one sample in a study of cytomegalovirus exposure and HLA in healthy donors. Sequenced by immunoSEQ multiplex PCR; TCRdb stores in-frame clones only, minus some. Of roughly 97,000 clones listed, about 9.4% are singletons. The material sequenced was PBMCs. These receptors were collected from a man aged 35 to 55 in good health and CMV-seropositive. Both conserved end residues are part of each CDR3. A D gene is named only where the DNA matches it firmly. A clone size is listed for some rows: how often the clone was seen (once, few, many), or a class if it is expanded.

cdr3_nt,cdr3_aa,j_call,clone_size,v_call,d_call
TGTGCCAGTAGTATAGATCGACAGGGCCGGACCTATAATTCACCCCTCCACTTT,CASSIDRQGRTYNSPLHF,TRBJ1-6,NA,TRBV19,TRBD1
TGTGCCAGCACCGACACCGCTAGGGGGCACTCCTACGAGCAGTACTTC,CASTDTARGHSYEQYF,TRBJ2-7,few,TRBV6-6,TRBD1
TGTGCCAGCAGTTTTCAGGGTAACTACGAGCAGTACTTC,CASSFQGNYEQYF,TRBJ2-7,NA,TRBV27,NA
TGTGCCACCAGCCTGACTAGCGGGAGCACCGGGGAGCTGTTTTTT,CATSLTSGSTGELFF,TRBJ2-2,few,TRBV15,TRBD2
TGTGCCAGCAGCTCGGGACGTAGCGGGGGCACCGGGGAGCTGTTTTTT,CASSSGRSGGTGELFF,TRBJ2-2,few,TRBV5-4,TRBD2
TGTGCCAGCAAGAGTGGAACAGGGGGTCAGCCCCAGCATTTT,CASKSGTGGQPQHF,TRBJ1-5,few,TRBV6-1,TRBD1
TGTGCCAGAACAGGAGTTATTGAAGCTTTCTTT,CARTGVIEAFF,TRBJ1-1,few,TRBV2,NA
TGTGCCAGCTCAAACACCGGGGAGCTGTTTTTT,CASSNTGELFF,TRBJ2-2,few,TRBV9,NA
TGTGCCAGCAGTCCCCAGGGGATGCGGGATACGCAGTATTTT,CASSPQGMRDTQYF,TRBJ2-3,few,TRBV2,NA
TGCGCCAGCAGCGGCGCGGGAGCAGGTCAAGAGACCCAGTACTTC,CASSGAGAGQETQYF,TRBJ2-5,NA,TRBV4-1,TRBD2
TGTGCCTGGAGTCTACTCGGGACTCCCTCCTACGAGCAGTACTTC,CAWSLLGTPSYEQYF,TRBJ2-7,NA,TRBV30,NA
TGTGCCAGCACCCGATTTCTTCAGGGGGGCTACGAGCAGTACTTC,CASTRFLQGGYEQYF,TRBJ2-7,few,TRBV2,NA
TGTGCCAGCAGGTACTTGGAGAATACAACTAATGAAAAACTGTTTTTT,CASRYLENTTNEKLFF,TRBJ1-4,few,TRBV6-5,NA
TGCGCCAGCAGCTTGGTGGGTGGCAGGGATCAGCCCCAGCATTTT,CASSLVGGRDQPQHF,TRBJ1-5,NA,TRBV5-1,NA
TGTGCCAGCAGCTCACTCAGGGGTTACACTGAAGCTTTCTTT,CASSSLRGYTEAFF,TRBJ1-1,few,TRBV7-2,NA
TGTGCCAGCAGCCAAGGCAGGTTAAACACCGGGGAGCTGTTTTTT,CASSQGRLNTGELFF,TRBJ2-2,NA,TRBV7-3,NA
TGTGCCAGCAGTACCACTTTGGAGGGCCCCCACGAGCAGTACTTC,CASSTTLEGPHEQYF,TRBJ2-7,NA,TRBV28,NA
TGTGCCAGTAGTATTTTGGTGCGAGGAACAGAGCAGTTCTTC,CASSILVRGTEQFF,TRBJ2-1,few,TRBV19,NA
TGTGCCAGCAGCTTAGACTGGGGGGGAAGGGGCACTGAAGCTTTCTTT,CASSLDWGGRGTEAFF,TRBJ1-1,few,TRBV7-2,NA
TGTGCCAGCAGCTTGGAAAGAGGAGAGACCCAGTACTTC,CASSLERGETQYF,TRBJ2-5,NA,TRBV5-6,NA
TGTGCCAGCAGCCGTTCCGGGACAGGTTTTTGGGGCTATGGCTACACCTTC,CASSRSGTGFWGYGYTF,TRBJ1-2,few,TRBV7-9,TRBD1
TGTGCCAGCAGCTCTCAGGGGGTGGCGGGGATTAATGAAAAACTGTTTTTT,CASSSQGVAGINEKLFF,TRBJ1-4,few,TRBV5-4,TRBD1
TGTGCCAGCAGACATAGACTAGCTTCAAACTACGAGCAGTACTTC,CASRHRLASNYEQYF,TRBJ2-7,few,TRBV6-5,TRBD2
TGCAGCGTGAACAGGGATACCGGGGAGCTGTTTTTT,CSVNRDTGELFF,TRBJ2-2,few,TRBV29-1,NA
TGTGCCAGTAGTATAGAAGGGCGGGGGCGCCGAGCTTTCTTT,CASSIEGRGRRAFF,TRBJ1-1,few,TRBV19,NA
TGTGCCAGCAGTTGGGCCGGGACAGGTGAACAGCCCCAGCATTTT,CASSWAGTGEQPQHF,TRBJ1-5,NA,TRBV6-1,TRBD1
TGTGCCAGCAGCTTAACGGGCTTCAGCTCCTACAATGAGCAGTTCTTC,CASSLTGFSSYNEQFF,TRBJ2-1,few,TRBV7-3,NA
TGCAGCGTCGTACAGGGGTTATCCACAGATACGCAGTATTTT,CSVVQGLSTDTQYF,TRBJ2-3,many,TRBV29-1,TRBD1
TGCGCCAGCAGGCCAGTCAGAGATACGCAGTATTTT,CASRPVRDTQYF,TRBJ2-3,few,TRBV10-2,NA
TGTGCCAGCAGCTCAACCCATCCCACGAGGGAGACCCAGTACTTC,CASSSTHPTRETQYF,TRBJ2-5,NA,TRBV6-5,NA
TGTGCCTGGAGTGGGCAGACAGATACGCAGTATTTT,CAWSGQTDTQYF,TRBJ2-3,NA,TRBV30,NA
TGTGCCATTCAAAGCGGGGCCCGCACAGATACGCAGTATTTT,CAIQSGARTDTQYF,TRBJ2-3,NA,TRBV2,TRBD2
TGTGCCAGCAGTCTTTGGCGGGTCGGTGAGCAGTTCTTC,CASSLWRVGEQFF,TRBJ2-1,few,TRBV27,NA